This paragraph covers one T cell receptor beta chain sequence. Both iRepertoire HTBI primers and Arm-PCR of CDR3 regions were used to build the TCR beta libraries. Using its own MiXCR run on the multiplex PCR reads, TCRdb lists one record per CDR3 protein. Of roughly 500,000 distinct CDR3 sequences in the sample, about a fifth were seen once. As for time point: persistent/refractory GD, antithyroid drugs over 5 years with positive TRAb. Preparation of the TCR library used RNA extracted from PBMCs. The data were taken from a study of regulatory T cells in long-lasting Graves disease. This receptor was identified in a female donor with Graves disease. Sequenced material: peripheral blood mononuclear cells (PBMCs), taken when the disease was refractory, from a patient treated with antithyroid drugs.

This CDR3 reads CASSYASSSYNEQFF. CDR3 DNA sequence: TGTGCCAGCAGTTATGCGAGCTCCTCCTACAATGAGCAGTTCTTC. This chain uses TRBV6-2 or TRBV6-3 with TRBJ2-1; the D is unclear. Germline CDR1 MNHEY, CDR2 SVGEGT. CDR3 length: 15 residues. The V end lost 3 bases, the J end lost 0 bases, and 9 bases lay between the germline ends.